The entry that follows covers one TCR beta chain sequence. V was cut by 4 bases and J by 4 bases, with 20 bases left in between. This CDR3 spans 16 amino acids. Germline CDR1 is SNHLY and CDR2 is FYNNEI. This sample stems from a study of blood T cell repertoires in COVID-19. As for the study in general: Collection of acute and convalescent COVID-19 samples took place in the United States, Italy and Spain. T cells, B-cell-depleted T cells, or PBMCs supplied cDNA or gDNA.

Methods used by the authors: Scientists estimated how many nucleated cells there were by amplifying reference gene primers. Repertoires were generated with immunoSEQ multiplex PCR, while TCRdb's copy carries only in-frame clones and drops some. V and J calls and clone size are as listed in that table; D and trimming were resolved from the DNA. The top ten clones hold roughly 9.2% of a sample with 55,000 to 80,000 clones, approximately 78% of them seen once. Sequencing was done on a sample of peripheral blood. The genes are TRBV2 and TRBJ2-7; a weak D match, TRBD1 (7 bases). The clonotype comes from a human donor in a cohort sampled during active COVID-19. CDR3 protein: CASSAPGTGAGYEQYF. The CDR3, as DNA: TGTGCCAGCAGTGCCCCCGGAACAGGGGCGGGATACGAGCAGTACTTC.